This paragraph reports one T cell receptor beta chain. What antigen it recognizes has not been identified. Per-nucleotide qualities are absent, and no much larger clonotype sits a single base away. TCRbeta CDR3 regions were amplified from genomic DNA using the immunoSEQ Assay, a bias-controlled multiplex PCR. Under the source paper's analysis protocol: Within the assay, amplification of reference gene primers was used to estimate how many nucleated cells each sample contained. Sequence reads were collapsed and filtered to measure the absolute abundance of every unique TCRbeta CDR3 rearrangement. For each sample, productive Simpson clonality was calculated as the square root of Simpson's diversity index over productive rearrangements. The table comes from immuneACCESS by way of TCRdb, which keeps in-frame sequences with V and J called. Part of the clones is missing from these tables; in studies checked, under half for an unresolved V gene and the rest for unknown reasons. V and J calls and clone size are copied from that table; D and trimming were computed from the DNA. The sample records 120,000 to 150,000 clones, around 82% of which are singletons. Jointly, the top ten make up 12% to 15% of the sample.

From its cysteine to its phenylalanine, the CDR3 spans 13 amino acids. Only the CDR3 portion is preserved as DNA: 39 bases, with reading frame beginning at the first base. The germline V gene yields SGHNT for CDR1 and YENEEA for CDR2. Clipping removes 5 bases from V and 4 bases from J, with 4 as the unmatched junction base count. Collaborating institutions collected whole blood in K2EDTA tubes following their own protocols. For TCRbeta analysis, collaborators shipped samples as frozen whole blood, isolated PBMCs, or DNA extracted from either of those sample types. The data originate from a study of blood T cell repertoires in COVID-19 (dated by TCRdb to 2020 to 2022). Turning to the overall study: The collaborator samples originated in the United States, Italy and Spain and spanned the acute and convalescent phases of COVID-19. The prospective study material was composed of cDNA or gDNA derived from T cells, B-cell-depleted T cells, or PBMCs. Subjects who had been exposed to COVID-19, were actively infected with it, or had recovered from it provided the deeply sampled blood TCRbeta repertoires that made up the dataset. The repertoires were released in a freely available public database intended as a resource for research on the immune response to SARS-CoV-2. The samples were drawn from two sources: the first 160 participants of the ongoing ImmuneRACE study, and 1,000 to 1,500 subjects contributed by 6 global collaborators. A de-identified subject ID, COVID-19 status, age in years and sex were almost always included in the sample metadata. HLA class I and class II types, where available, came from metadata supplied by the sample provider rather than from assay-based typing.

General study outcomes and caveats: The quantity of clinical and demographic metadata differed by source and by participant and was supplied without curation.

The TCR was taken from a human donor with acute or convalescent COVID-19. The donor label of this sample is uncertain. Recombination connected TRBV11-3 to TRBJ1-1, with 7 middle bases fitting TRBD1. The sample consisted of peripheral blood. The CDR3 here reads CASSAAGGTEAFF. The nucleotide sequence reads TGTGCCAGCAGCGCAGCAGGGGGCACTGAAGCTTTCTTT.